The rows below give T cell receptor beta chains drawn from one sample of a study of T-cell memory formation after mild COVID-19. Each CDR3 protein gets one entry after TCRdb re-called the 5' RACE reads with MiXCR. The sample records 250,000 to 300,000 distinct CDR3 sequences, around 15% being singletons. The sequencing input was PBMCs or a T cell subset sorted from them (not recorded which). The origin of the receptors is a man younger than 30 who had mild COVID-19 (a few samples of this study predate the infection). Cell type and time point are not known. Both conserved end residues are part of each CDR3. The D gene is left open where the match is weak. Only some rows state a clone size, as once, few, many or a class for expanded clones.

V gene: TRBV29-1; clone size: -; CDR3 length: 15; J gene: TRBJ2-3; D gene: -; CDR3 DNA: TGCAGCGTTGAAGATGGGTTCGGGAGCACAGATACGCAGTATTTT; CDR3 protein: CSVEDGFGSTDTQYF
V gene: TRBV5-5; clone size: few; CDR3 length: 13; J gene: TRBJ1-1; D gene: -; CDR3 DNA: TGTGCCAGCAGCTTGGACCCCCGCACTGAAGCTTTCTTT; CDR3 protein: CASSLDPRTEAFF
V gene: TRBV7-3; clone size: -; CDR3 length: 16; J gene: TRBJ2-5; D gene: TRBD2; CDR3 DNA: TGTGCCAGCAGCACCGGGACTAGCGGGGCCCGGGAGACCCAGTACTTC; CDR3 protein: CASSTGTSGARETQYF
V gene: TRBV6-1; clone size: -; CDR3 length: 16; J gene: TRBJ1-2; D gene: -; CDR3 DNA: TGTGCCAGCAGTGACGGGGGTTGGCGTCTCGGCTATGGCTACACCTTC; CDR3 protein: CASSDGGWRLGYGYTF
V gene: TRBV5-1; clone size: -; CDR3 length: 15; J gene: TRBJ2-4; D gene: TRBD1; CDR3 DNA: TGCGCCAGCAGCACGTCACAGGGGGGCAAAAACATTCAGTACTTC; CDR3 protein: CASSTSQGGKNIQYF
V gene: TRBV5-1; clone size: many; CDR3 length: 14; J gene: TRBJ1-1; D gene: -; CDR3 DNA: TGCGCCAGCAGCTCGCGGGGGTTGAACACTGAAGCTTTCTTT; CDR3 protein: CASSSRGLNTEAFF
V gene: TRBV5-1; clone size: once; CDR3 length: 13; J gene: TRBJ1-1; D gene: -; CDR3 DNA: TGCCCCAGCAGCCCACTGACCGGGACTGAAGCTTTCTTT; CDR3 protein: CPSSPLTGTEAFF
V gene: TRBV20-1; clone size: few; CDR3 length: 12; J gene: TRBJ1-2; D gene: -; CDR3 DNA: TGCAGTGCCGAGGCATCTAACTATGGCTACACCTTC; CDR3 protein: CSAEASNYGYTF
V gene: TRBV5-1; clone size: few; CDR3 length: 16; J gene: TRBJ2-3; D gene: TRBD2; CDR3 DNA: TGCGCCAGCAGCGACGGGACTAGCGGAAGCACAGATACGCAGTATTTT; CDR3 protein: CASSDGTSGSTDTQYF
V gene: TRBV29-1; clone size: many; CDR3 length: 12; J gene: TRBJ2-5; D gene: -; CDR3 DNA: TGCAGCGTTGAAGGGGACATAGAGACCCAGTACTTC; CDR3 protein: CSVEGDIETQYF
V gene: TRBV28; clone size: few; CDR3 length: 13; J gene: TRBJ2-2; D gene: -; CDR3 DNA: TGTGCCAGCAGTTTACGGACCACCGGGGAGCTGTTTTTT; CDR3 protein: CASSLRTTGELFF
V gene: TRBV10-1; clone size: few; CDR3 length: 14; J gene: TRBJ1-3; D gene: TRBD1; CDR3 DNA: TGCGCCAGCAGTGACGGGACAGGGGGAAACACCATATATTTT; CDR3 protein: CASSDGTGGNTIYF
V gene: TRBV7-7; clone size: few; CDR3 length: 14; J gene: TRBJ2-5; D gene: TRBD1; CDR3 DNA: TGTGCTAGCAGCGTAGGGGGCCCCAGGAAGACCCAGTACTTC; CDR3 protein: CASSVGGPRKTQYF
V gene: TRBV6-6; clone size: many; CDR3 length: 15; J gene: TRBJ2-5; D gene: TRBD2; CDR3 DNA: TGTGCCAGCAGGGGACTAGCGGGGAGGGCAATGACCCAGTACTTC; CDR3 protein: CASRGLAGRAMTQYF
V gene: TRBV18; clone size: -; CDR3 length: 14; J gene: TRBJ2-3; D gene: -; CDR3 DNA: TGTGCCAGCTCCCCCGAGCCAGGGGCCGATACGCAGTATTTT; CDR3 protein: CASSPEPGADTQYF
V gene: TRBV12-3/TRBV12-4; clone size: few; CDR3 length: 15; J gene: TRBJ1-3; D gene: -; CDR3 DNA: TGTGCCAGCAGACTACTTTCGGGGCGAGGAAACACCATATATTTT; CDR3 protein: CASRLLSGRGNTIYF
V gene: TRBV6-6; clone size: few; CDR3 length: 16; J gene: TRBJ1-1; D gene: -; CDR3 DNA: TGTGCCAGCAGTCGGGAGACAGCGAAGAATGGGGCTGAAGCTTTCTTT; CDR3 protein: CASSRETAKNGAEAFF
V gene: TRBV29-1; clone size: -; CDR3 length: 13; J gene: TRBJ2-1; D gene: -; CDR3 DNA: TGCAGCGCCTTGCTGTCAGGGGCGGTTGAGCAGTTCTTC; CDR3 protein: CSALLSGAVEQFF
V gene: TRBV20-1; clone size: -; CDR3 length: 13; J gene: TRBJ2-5; D gene: -; CDR3 DNA: TGCAGTGCTCTCGACAGGAAGCAAGAGACCCAGTACTTC; CDR3 protein: CSALDRKQETQYF
V gene: TRBV29-1; clone size: few; CDR3 length: 17; J gene: TRBJ2-7; D gene: TRBD2; CDR3 DNA: TGCAGCGTTTCCGGACTAGCGGGGGTCCTCCTGACCTACGAGCAGTACTTC; CDR3 protein: CSVSGLAGVLLTYEQYF
V gene: TRBV2; clone size: -; CDR3 length: 14; J gene: TRBJ1-4; D gene: -; CDR3 DNA: TGTGCCAGCAAATCGGGCTTTCATAATGAAAAACTGTTTTTT; CDR3 protein: CASKSGFHNEKLFF
V gene: TRBV15; clone size: -; CDR3 length: 12; J gene: TRBJ2-1; D gene: -; CDR3 DNA: TGTGCCACCAGCACAGCCAGGAATGAGCAGTTCTTC; CDR3 protein: CATSTARNEQFF
V gene: TRBV4-3; clone size: -; CDR3 length: 16; J gene: TRBJ2-2; D gene: TRBD1; CDR3 DNA: TGCGCCAGCAGCCAAGGGACAGGGTCGAACACCGGGGAGCTGTTTTTT; CDR3 protein: CASSQGTGSNTGELFF
V gene: TRBV6-5; clone size: -; CDR3 length: 14; J gene: TRBJ1-2; D gene: TRBD1; CDR3 DNA: TGTGCCAGCAGTTACCACTGGACAGGGGATGGCTACACCTTC; CDR3 protein: CASSYHWTGDGYTF
V gene: TRBV5-1; clone size: few; CDR3 length: 15; J gene: TRBJ2-3; D gene: -; CDR3 DNA: TGCGCCAGCACCCCCAGCGGGCGCCTCACAGATACGCAGTATTTT; CDR3 protein: CASTPSGRLTDTQYF
V gene: TRBV2; clone size: -; CDR3 length: 10; J gene: TRBJ1-2; D gene: -; CDR3 DNA: TGTGCCAGCAGTGTACTGTCTCAGACCTTC; CDR3 protein: CASSVLSQTF
V gene: TRBV10-3; clone size: few; CDR3 length: 14; J gene: TRBJ2-1; D gene: TRBD1; CDR3 DNA: TGTGCCATCAGAACTCAGGACAGGGAAAATGAGCAGTTCTTC; CDR3 protein: CAIRTQDRENEQFF
V gene: TRBV6-2/TRBV6-3; clone size: few; CDR3 length: 13; J gene: TRBJ1-1; D gene: -; CDR3 DNA: TGTGCCAGCAGCCAAGGACGGCGAAGTGAAGCTTTCTTT; CDR3 protein: CASSQGRRSEAFF
V gene: TRBV5-1; clone size: -; CDR3 length: 14; J gene: TRBJ1-2; D gene: TRBD1; CDR3 DNA: TGCGCCAGCAGCGAAACAGGGGGCAGCTATGGCTACACCTTC; CDR3 protein: CASSETGGSYGYTF
V gene: TRBV6-5; clone size: few; CDR3 length: 13; J gene: TRBJ1-5; D gene: -; CDR3 DNA: TGTGCCAGCAGGAAACAGAGCAATCAGCCCCAGCATTTT; CDR3 protein: CASRKQSNQPQHF
V gene: TRBV4-2; clone size: many; CDR3 length: 14; J gene: TRBJ2-5; D gene: TRBD2; CDR3 DNA: TGTGCCAGCAGCCAATGGGCGGGGGAAGAGACCCAGTACTTC; CDR3 protein: CASSQWAGEETQYF
V gene: TRBV27; clone size: -; CDR3 length: 12; J gene: TRBJ1-6; D gene: -; CDR3 DNA: TGTGCCAGCAGACCCGGGGGTTCACCCCTCCACTTT; CDR3 protein: CASRPGGSPLHF
V gene: TRBV20-1; clone size: -; CDR3 length: 15; J gene: TRBJ1-5; D gene: -; CDR3 DNA: TGCAGTGCTAGGGGTCAGCCCTATAGCAATCAGCCCCAGCATTTT; CDR3 protein: CSARGQPYSNQPQHF
V gene: TRBV20-1; clone size: few; CDR3 length: 15; J gene: TRBJ1-1; D gene: -; CDR3 DNA: TGCAGTGCGAGAATTGGACAGACGGTCAACACTGAAGCTTTCTTT; CDR3 protein: CSARIGQTVNTEAFF
V gene: TRBV2; clone size: -; CDR3 length: 14; J gene: TRBJ2-3; D gene: -; CDR3 DNA: TGTGCCAGCAGTGAAGGGTGGAGCACAGATACGCAGTATTTT; CDR3 protein: CASSEGWSTDTQYF
V gene: TRBV10-3; clone size: few; CDR3 length: 13; J gene: TRBJ1-2; D gene: TRBD1; CDR3 DNA: TGTGCCGCCCTGGACAGGGCGGTCTATGGCTACACCTTC; CDR3 protein: CAALDRAVYGYTF
V gene: TRBV5-1; clone size: -; CDR3 length: 16; J gene: TRBJ2-5; D gene: -; CDR3 DNA: TGCGCCAGCAGGGGGAGGCTGCTAGCCCGTTTGGAGACCCAGTACTTC; CDR3 protein: CASRGRLLARLETQYF
V gene: TRBV7-3; clone size: few; CDR3 length: 17; J gene: TRBJ2-1; D gene: -; CDR3 DNA: TGTGCCAGCAGCTTAACGGACTGGGCGGGTTCCTACAATGAGCAGTTCTTC; CDR3 protein: CASSLTDWAGSYNEQFF
V gene: TRBV15; clone size: -; CDR3 length: 16; J gene: TRBJ2-3; D gene: -; CDR3 DNA: TGTGCCACCAGCAACCTTTTGGGGCTTAACACAGATACGCAGTATTTT; CDR3 protein: CATSNLLGLNTDTQYF
V gene: TRBV4-1; clone size: -; CDR3 length: 14; J gene: TRBJ2-2; D gene: -; CDR3 DNA: TGCGCCAGCAGCCAAGGGGCCCACACCGGGGAGCTGTTTTTT; CDR3 protein: CASSQGAHTGELFF
V gene: TRBV4-1; clone size: few; CDR3 length: 18; J gene: TRBJ1-6; D gene: -; CDR3 DNA: TGCGCCAGCAGCCAAGGGCCGGACAGTCGACTAGGGCATTCACCCCTCCACTTT; CDR3 protein: CASSQGPDSRLGHSPLHF
V gene: TRBV20-1; clone size: -; CDR3 length: 11; J gene: TRBJ2-5; D gene: -; CDR3 DNA: TGCAGTGCTAGAGAACCCCCTGCCCAGTACTTC; CDR3 protein: CSAREPPAQYF
V gene: TRBV29-1; clone size: many; CDR3 length: 14; J gene: TRBJ2-1; D gene: -; CDR3 DNA: TGCAGCGTTAGGGCCAGGGGGGAATACAATGAGCAGTTCTTC; CDR3 protein: CSVRARGEYNEQFF
V gene: TRBV20-1; clone size: -; CDR3 length: 11; J gene: TRBJ2-3; D gene: -; CDR3 DNA: TGCAGTGCTGGAAACACAGATACGCAGTATTTT; CDR3 protein: CSAGNTDTQYF
V gene: TRBV28; clone size: -; CDR3 length: 13; J gene: TRBJ2-7; D gene: TRBD1; CDR3 DNA: TGTGCCAGTATACCGGGACAGGCCCACGAGCAGTACTTC; CDR3 protein: CASIPGQAHEQYF
V gene: TRBV7-2; clone size: few; CDR3 length: 15; J gene: TRBJ1-4; D gene: TRBD1; CDR3 DNA: TGTGCCAGCAGCTTATCACCAGGGGGCCTTGAAAAACTGTTTTTT; CDR3 protein: CASSLSPGGLEKLFF
V gene: TRBV7-3; clone size: few; CDR3 length: 14; J gene: TRBJ2-5; D gene: -; CDR3 DNA: TGTGCCAGCAGCTTAACGGGGGACCAAGAGACCCAGTACTTC; CDR3 protein: CASSLTGDQETQYF
V gene: TRBV4-1; clone size: few; CDR3 length: 16; J gene: TRBJ2-5; D gene: TRBD2; CDR3 DNA: TGCGCCAGCAGCCCCTCCGGGACTAGCGGGCAAGAGACCCAGTACTTC; CDR3 protein: CASSPSGTSGQETQYF
V gene: TRBV5-1; clone size: few; CDR3 length: 14; J gene: TRBJ2-4; D gene: TRBD1; CDR3 DNA: TGCGCCAGCAGCTGGACAGGGGAGGGGAACATTCAGTACTTC; CDR3 protein: CASSWTGEGNIQYF
V gene: TRBV18; clone size: many; CDR3 length: 13; J gene: TRBJ2-3; D gene: TRBD1; CDR3 DNA: TGTGCCAGCTCACCCACAGGGGCAGATACGCAGTATTTT; CDR3 protein: CASSPTGADTQYF
V gene: TRBV12-3/TRBV12-4; clone size: -; CDR3 length: 15; J gene: TRBJ2-5; D gene: TRBD2; CDR3 DNA: TGTGCCAGCAGGGAGACTAGCAGCTCTCAAGAGACCCAGTACTTC; CDR3 protein: CASRETSSSQETQYF
V gene: TRBV7-2; clone size: many; CDR3 length: 15; J gene: TRBJ2-2; D gene: -; CDR3 DNA: TGTGCCAGCAGCTTAGGGCGGGGGCTTACCGGGGAGCTGTTTTTT; CDR3 protein: CASSLGRGLTGELFF
V gene: TRBV20-1; clone size: -; CDR3 length: 14; J gene: TRBJ2-6; D gene: -; CDR3 DNA: TGCAGTGCTAGCGAGGGTACTGGGGCCATCGTCCTGACTTTC; CDR3 protein: CSASEGTGAIVLTF
V gene: TRBV4-1; clone size: few; CDR3 length: 14; J gene: TRBJ2-1; D gene: TRBD2; CDR3 DNA: TGCGCCAGCAGCCCTTCGGGGGGGAGTTATGAGCAGTTCTTC; CDR3 protein: CASSPSGGSYEQFF
V gene: TRBV10-3; clone size: many; CDR3 length: 13; J gene: TRBJ1-2; D gene: TRBD1; CDR3 DNA: TGTGCCATCAGTGAAGGGGGCAGCTATGGCTACACCTTC; CDR3 protein: CAISEGGSYGYTF